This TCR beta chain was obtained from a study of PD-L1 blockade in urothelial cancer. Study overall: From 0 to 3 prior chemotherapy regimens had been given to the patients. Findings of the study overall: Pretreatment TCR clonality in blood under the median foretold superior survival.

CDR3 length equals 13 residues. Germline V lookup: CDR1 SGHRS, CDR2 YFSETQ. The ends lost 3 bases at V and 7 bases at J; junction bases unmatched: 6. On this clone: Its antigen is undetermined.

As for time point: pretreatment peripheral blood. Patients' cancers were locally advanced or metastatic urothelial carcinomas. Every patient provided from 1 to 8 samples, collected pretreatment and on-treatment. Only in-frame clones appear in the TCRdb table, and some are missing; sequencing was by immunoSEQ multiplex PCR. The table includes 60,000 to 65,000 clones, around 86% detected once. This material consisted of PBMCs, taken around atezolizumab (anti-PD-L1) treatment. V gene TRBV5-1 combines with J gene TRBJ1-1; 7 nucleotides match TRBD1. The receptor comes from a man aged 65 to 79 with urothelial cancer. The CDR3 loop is CASSSTGMGEAFF. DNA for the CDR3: TGCGCCAGCAGCTCGACAGGGATGGGTGAAGCTTTCTTT.